One and the same sample provided the 27 T cell receptor beta chains below, sequenced in a study of blood T cell repertoires in COVID-19. Libraries were prepared by immunoSEQ multiplex PCR; TCRdb keeps only in-frame clonotypes and omits some of them. The sample holds some 300,000 clones, 88% seen once. Specimen: PBMCs or T cells enriched from blood (not recorded which). All receptors derive from a woman under 40 who had recovered from COVID-19.

The chain has TRBV30 and TRBJ1-2; D remains ambiguous. Germline lookup yields CDR1 GTSNPN and CDR2 SVGIG (reference sequence). V lost 5 bases and J lost 2, with 12 bases in between. The length of the CDR3 is 13 residues. CDR3: CAWFAANNYGYTF. In DNA, the CDR3 is TGTGCCTGGTTTGCAGCGAACAACTATGGCTACACCTTC.

This rearrangement joins TRBV3-1 (or the pseudogene TRBV3-2) to TRBJ2-1; D might be TRBD1 (6 bases). The length of the CDR3 is 14 residues. The ends were cut back, 1 base at V and 7 bases at J, with 11 bases in the middle. Germline CDR1 LGHDT, CDR2 YNNKEL (reference sequence). The DNA for the CDR3 is TGTGCCAGCAGCCAAGGTGGACAGCGTAATGAGCAGTTCTTC. This translates into CASSQGGQRNEQFF.

CDR3 region: CAWSVRTSLYEQYF. In DNA form, the CDR3 reads TGTGCCTGGAGTGTACGGACTAGCCTCTACGAGCAGTACTTC. This sequence joins TRBV30 and TRBJ2-7, with 8 bases matching TRBD2. The CDR3 contains 14 residues. Germline assignment: CDR1 GTSNPN and CDR2 SVGIG (reference sequence). V dropped 0 bases and J dropped 3; count of bases not matched to a gene: 4.

The chain links TRBV3-1 (or the pseudogene TRBV3-2) to TRBJ1-4; possible D gene TRBD1, 5 bases. Germline assignment: CDR1 LGHDT and CDR2 YNNKEL (reference sequence). The V end lost 4 bases, the J end lost 8 bases, and 14 bases lay between the germline ends. The CDR3 is 14 residues long. CDR3: CASSRARGEEKLFF. The CDR3 DNA reads as TGTGCCAGCAGCCGTGCCCGGGGGGAAGAAAAACTGTTTTTT.

This clone was observed a single time. This chain links TRBV6-5 with TRBJ2-5; 9 positions agree with TRBD2. Germline V gene lookup returns CDR1 MNHEY and CDR2 SVGAGI. V lost 2 bases, J lost 5 bases, and 9 bases stayed unmatched. CDR3 length: 16 residues. The CDR3 is CASSYRLAGRGETQYF. The CDR3 coding sequence is TGTGCCAGCAGTTACCGGCTAGCGGGACGGGGGGAGACCCAGTACTTC.

This chain uses TRBV27 with TRBJ2-2; perhaps TRBD1 as D (6 bases). Germline values: CDR1 MNHEY, CDR2 SMNVEV (reference sequence). The CDR3 sequence is 15 residues long. Trimming left V 6 bases short and J 4 bases short, with 15 bases between. The CDR3 nucleotides are TGTGCCAGCAGAAAGGGGGTCCTCAGCACCGGGGAGCTGTTTTTT. It codes for CASRKGVLSTGELFF.

The rearrangement links TRBV6-1 to TRBJ2-5; no reliable D call. This CDR3 spans 13 amino acids. Germline V lookup: CDR1 MNHNS, CDR2 SASEGT. Trimming left V 2 bases short and J 1 base short, with 5 bases between. CDR3 protein: CASSETFQETQYF. In DNA form, the CDR3 reads TGTGCCAGCAGTGAAACTTTCCAAGAGACCCAGTACTTC.

This chain uses TRBV5-1 with TRBJ1-2; unclear D gene. Per germline, CDR1 SGHRS and CDR2 YFSETQ. V lost 4 bases and J 6 bases, leaving 10 bases between the germline ends. The CDR3 runs 12 residues. CDR3 amino acids: CASSIQADGYTF. The DNA for the CDR3 is TGCGCCAGCAGCATCCAAGCCGATGGCTACACCTTC.

This clone came up a few times. J is TRBJ1-5 and V is TRBV7-9, with D possibly TRBD1 on 5 matching bases. The CDR3 extends over 16 amino acids. The germline CDR1 and CDR2 sequences are SEHNR and FQNEAQ (reference sequence). V was shortened by 1 base and J by 2 bases, with 12 bases between the two germline ends. The CDR3 DNA follows: TGTGCCAGCAGCTTAGAAGGTGGCAGGGGCAATCAGCCCCAGCATTTT. Its protein product is CASSLEGGRGNQPQHF.

The CDR3 spells CASSISGAGTGELFF. Here the CDR3 DNA reads TGTGCCAGTAGTATAAGCGGAGCGGGCACCGGGGAGCTGTTTTTT. This chain links TRBV19 with TRBJ2-2, with D possibly TRBD2 on 6 matching bases. The ends were cut back, 2 bases at V and 4 bases at J, with 11 bases in the middle. Per germline, CDR1 LNHDA and CDR2 SQIVND (reference sequence). The CDR3 consists of 15 residues.

This chain joins TRBV5-1 and TRBJ2-7, with TRBD2 identical over 12 bases. V shed 4 bases, J shed 5 bases, and the junction held 19 bases outside the gene matches. The germline gives CDR1 SGHRS, CDR2 YFSETQ. The CDR3 length is 19 residues. The CDR3 nucleotides read TGCGCCAGCAGCCTAAGACTAGCGGGAGTTACGGTGTCTTCAAACGAGCAGTACTTC. Its protein is CASSLRLAGVTVSSNEQYF.

This clone came up once. A junction end diverges from the germline sequence, so it may reflect a read error. The chain couples TRBV6-1 to TRBJ1-2; D unclear. Germline CDR1 MNHNS, CDR2 SASEGT. This CDR3 spans 14 amino acids. The CDR3 is CASSEQKATTAFLF. CDR3 coding DNA: TGTGCCAGCAGTGAACAAAAGGCCACAACAGCCTTTCTCTTC.

The chain uses TRBV6-1 and TRBJ2-5, with 8 bases matching TRBD1. Germline CDR1 MNHNS, CDR2 SASEGT. V lost 2 bases and J lost 5; bases outside the gene matches: 7. The CDR3 length is 15 residues. CDR3 DNA sequence: TGTGCCAGCAGTGAACAGGCAGGGGGCGCGGAGACCCAGTACTTC. Its protein product is CASSEQAGGAETQYF.

This clone was picked up a small number of times. The gene calls are TRBV18 and TRBJ1-1; no clear D. Germline loops: CDR1 KGHSH, CDR2 LQKENI. Trimming removed 3 bases from V and 3 bases from J, with 14 bases in between. The CDR3 loop spans 15 amino acids. CDR3 residues: CASSPMTGGYTEAFF. The CDR3 nucleotides are TGTGCCAGCTCACCTATGACTGGAGGGTACACTGAAGCTTTCTTT. The entire variable domain, with the rest obtained from reference TRBV18 and TRBJ1-1, is as follows: NAGVMQNPRHLVRRRGQEARLRCSPMKGHSHVYWYRQLPEEGLKFMVYLQKENIIDESGMPKERFSAEFPKEGPSILRIQQVVRGDSAAYFCASSPMTGGYTEAFFGQGTRLTVV.

This clone was observed a few times. The chain uses TRBV23-1 and TRBJ1-2; 8 bases fit TRBD1. TRBV23-1 is given ORF status, its function remaining uncertain. The V gene end was trimmed by 6 bases and the J gene end by 3 bases; junction bases not matched to a gene: 0. The CDR3 runs to 12 residues. The CDR3 DNA is TGCGCCAGCAGGGACAGGGACTATGGCTACACCTTC. Encoded protein: CASRDRDYGYTF.

The rearrangement uses TRBV28 and TRBJ1-5, with 7 bases lining up with TRBD1. Germline-derived CDR1 and CDR2 are MDHEN and SYDVKM. The CDR3 loop spans 20 amino acids. Unmatched junction bases numbered 19, after V lost 0 bases and J lost 5 bases. CDR3 in amino acids: CASSLWLLRGRHLVDQPQHF. In DNA form, the CDR3 reads TGTGCCAGCAGTTTATGGTTATTAAGGGGGCGGCATTTGGTAGATCAGCCCCAGCATTTT.

The chain is built from TRBV5-3 and TRBJ2-1; D might be TRBD2 (6 bases). TRBV5-3 is classed as an ORF, of uncertain function. Trimming stripped 6 bases from V and 0 bases from J, with 13 bases between. The CDR3 length is 15 residues. The CDR3 protein is CARIGFSGSYNEQFF. CDR3 coding DNA: TGTGCCAGAATCGGTTTTAGCGGCTCCTACAATGAGCAGTTCTTC.

The chain recombines TRBV18 with TRBJ2-1; TRBD1 matches at 9 bases. The ends lost 6 bases at V and 7 bases at J; junction bases unmatched: 10. The germline CDR1 and CDR2 sequences are KGHSH and LQKENI. CDR3 length equals 15 residues. Here the CDR3 reads CASSSGQGIANEQFF. CDR3 coding DNA: TGTGCCAGCTCCTCAGGACAGGGGATAGCGAATGAGCAGTTCTTC.

The chain recombines TRBV10-3 with TRBJ1-1; the D gene is possibly TRBD1 (6 bases). CDR3 length: 15 residues. Trimming took 4 bases from V and 0 from J, leaving 12 bases between them. Germline loops: CDR1 ENHRY, CDR2 SYGVKD. CDR3 DNA sequence: TGTGCCATCAGTGGGACAGCAATCATGAACACTGAAGCTTTCTTT. Residues: CAISGTAIMNTEAFF.

This clone was detected only once. V is TRBV30 and J is TRBJ1-1; D is unclear. Germline V gene lookup returns CDR1 GTSNPN and CDR2 SVGIG (reference sequence). The CDR3 contains 12 residues. The V and J ends lost 2 bases and 0 bases respectively, with 4 bases between them. The CDR3 loop is CAWSSMNTEAFF. Here the CDR3 DNA reads TGTGCCTGGAGTTCCATGAACACTGAAGCTTTCTTT.

The chain couples TRBV19 to TRBJ1-6, with D maybe TRBD1 (5 bases). The CDR3 spans 15 residues. V was clipped by 5 bases and J by 5 bases, with 13 bases between them. From germline, CDR1 is LNHDA and CDR2 SQIVND (reference sequence). The CDR3 protein is CASSPQAGNNSPLHF. CDR3 in DNA: TGTGCCAGTAGTCCACAGGCAGGGAATAATTCACCCCTCCACTTT.

The rearrangement joins TRBV7-2 to TRBJ1-1; 10 nucleotides line up with TRBD1. With 6 bases clipped from V and 6 bases from J, the junction kept 7 bases outside the gene matches. This CDR3 has 14 residues. Germline assignment: CDR1 SGHTA and CDR2 FQGNSA. This chain's CDR3 is CASRGSGQGAEAFF. As DNA, the CDR3 is TGTGCCAGCAGGGGTTCCGGACAGGGGGCTGAAGCTTTCTTT.

The J gene is TRBJ2-7, the V gene TRBV5-1; D not certain. Germline assignment: CDR1 SGHRS and CDR2 YFSETQ. Trimming removed 2 bases from V and 7 bases from J, with 16 bases in between. The CDR3 totals 14 residues. CDR3 nucleotide sequence: TGCGCCAGCAGCTTAGGAGATATTTTCGGGGAGCAGTACTTC. Its translation is CASSLGDIFGEQYF.

This chain connects TRBV28 to TRBJ1-2; 8 nucleotides align to TRBD1. With V trimmed by 3 bases and J by 7 bases, 1 base remained unmatched. Germline V gives CDR1 MDHEN, CDR2 SYDVKM. The CDR3 length is 12 residues. The CDR3: CASSFRGLGYTF. In nucleotides, the CDR3 is TGTGCCAGCAGTTTCAGGGGGCTTGGCTACACCTTC.

The chain is built from TRBV20-1 and TRBJ1-5, with D unresolved. The CDR3 is 10 residues long. Trimming cost V 3 bases and J 6 bases, with 3 bases left between them. Germline values: CDR1 DFQATT, CDR2 SNEGSKA (reference sequence). The DNA of the CDR3 is TGCAGTGCTAGCGGTCAGCCCCAGCATTTT. Translating gives CSASGQPQHF.

V gene TRBV5-1 combines with J gene TRBJ2-1; a weak D match, TRBD2 (6 bases). CDR1 is SGHRS, CDR2 YFSETQ, per germline. The V and J ends lost 6 bases and 9 bases respectively, with 22 bases between them. The length of the CDR3 is 15 residues. This chain's CDR3 is CASTVRVGGGGEQFF. The CDR3 DNA follows: TGCGCCAGCACCGTCAGGGTGGGGGGAGGTGGTGAGCAGTTCTTC.

The genes are TRBV27 and TRBJ1-1, with D perhaps TRBD1 (5 bases). The CDR3 is 13 residues long. Per germline, CDR1 MNHEY and CDR2 SMNVEV (reference sequence). Trimming stripped 8 bases from V and 8 bases from J, with 18 bases between. The chain's CDR3 is CASGATGWGEAFF. CDR3 bases: TGTGCCAGCGGCGCCACAGGTTGGGGAGAAGCTTTCTTT.